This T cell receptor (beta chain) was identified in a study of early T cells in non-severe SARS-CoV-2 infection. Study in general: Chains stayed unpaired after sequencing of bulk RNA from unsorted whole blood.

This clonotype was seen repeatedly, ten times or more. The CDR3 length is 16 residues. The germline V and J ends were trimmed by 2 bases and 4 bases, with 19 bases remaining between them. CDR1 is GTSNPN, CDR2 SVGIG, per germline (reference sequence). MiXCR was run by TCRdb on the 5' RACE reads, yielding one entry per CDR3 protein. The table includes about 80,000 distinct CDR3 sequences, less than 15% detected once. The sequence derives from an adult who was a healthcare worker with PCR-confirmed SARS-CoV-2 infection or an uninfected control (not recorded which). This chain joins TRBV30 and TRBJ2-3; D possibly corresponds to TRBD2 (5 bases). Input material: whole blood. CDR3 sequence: CAWSFLMGPGADTQYF. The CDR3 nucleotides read TGTGCCTGGAGTTTCCTCATGGGCCCCGGGGCAGATACGCAGTATTTT.